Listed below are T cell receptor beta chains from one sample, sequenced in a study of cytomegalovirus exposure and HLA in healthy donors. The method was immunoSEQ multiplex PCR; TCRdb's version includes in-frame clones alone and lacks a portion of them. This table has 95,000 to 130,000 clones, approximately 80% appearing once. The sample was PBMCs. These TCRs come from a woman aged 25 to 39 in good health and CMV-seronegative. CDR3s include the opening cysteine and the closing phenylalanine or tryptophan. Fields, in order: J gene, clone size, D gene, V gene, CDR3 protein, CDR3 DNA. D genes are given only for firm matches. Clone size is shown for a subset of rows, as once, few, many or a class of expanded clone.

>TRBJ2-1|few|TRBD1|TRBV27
CASSLKPTGGRNEQFF
TGTGCCAGCAGTCTAAAACCGACAGGGGGCCGCAATGAGCAGTTCTTC
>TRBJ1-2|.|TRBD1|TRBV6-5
CASADRARPGYGYTF
TGTGCCAGCGCGGACAGGGCGAGGCCCGGCTATGGCTACACCTTC
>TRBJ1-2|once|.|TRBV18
CASSTTSGEIWYGYTF
TGTGCCAGCTCAACCACATCGGGTGAAATTTGGTATGGCTACACCTTC
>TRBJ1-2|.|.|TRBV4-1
CASSQEGNRDYGYTF
TGCGCCAGCAGCCAAGAAGGGAACAGGGACTATGGCTACACCTTC
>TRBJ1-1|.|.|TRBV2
CASSEWALNTEAFF
TGTGCCAGCAGTGAATGGGCCCTGAACACTGAAGCTTTCTTT
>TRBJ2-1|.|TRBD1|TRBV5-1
CASKIVGTGVGDEQFF
TGCGCCAGCAAGATTGTCGGGACAGGGGTTGGCGATGAGCAGTTCTTC
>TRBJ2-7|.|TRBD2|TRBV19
CATATSGSNEQYF
TGTGCCACTGCGACTAGCGGGAGTAACGAGCAGTACTTC
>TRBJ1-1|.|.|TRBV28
CASSDYMNTEAFF
TGTGCCAGCAGTGATTACATGAACACTGAAGCTTTCTTT
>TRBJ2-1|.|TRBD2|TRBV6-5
CASSPTSEHNEQFF
TGTGCCAGCAGCCCGACTAGCGAACACAATGAGCAGTTCTTC
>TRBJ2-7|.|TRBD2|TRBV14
CASSLLAGSYEQYF
TGTGCCAGCAGCCTTCTAGCGGGCTCCTACGAGCAGTACTTC
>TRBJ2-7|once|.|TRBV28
CASSYRTVYEQYF
TGTGCCAGCAGTTACCGGACAGTCTACGAGCAGTACTTC
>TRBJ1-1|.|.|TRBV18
CASSPRTENTEAFF
TGTGCCAGCTCACCACGAACAGAGAACACTGAAGCTTTCTTT
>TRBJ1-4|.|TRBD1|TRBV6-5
CASSRQGWSNEKLFF
TGTGCCAGCAGTCGACAGGGATGGTCTAATGAAAAACTGTTTTTT
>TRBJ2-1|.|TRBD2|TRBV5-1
CASRGRANEQFF
TGCGCCAGCAGAGGGAGGGCCAATGAGCAGTTCTTC
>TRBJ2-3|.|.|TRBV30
CAWSVPGRTDTQYF
TGTGCCTGGAGTGTACCAGGGCGCACAGATACGCAGTATTTT
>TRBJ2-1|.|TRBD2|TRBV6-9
CASTHMVGLATYNEQFF
TGTGCCAGCACCCACATGGTAGGACTAGCGACCTACAATGAGCAGTTCTTC
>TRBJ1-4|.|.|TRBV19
CASSIKRPRPVEKLFF
TGTGCCAGTAGTATAAAGCGGCCTCGTCCTGTAGAAAAACTGTTTTTT
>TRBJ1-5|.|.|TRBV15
CATSRDSTLVPQHF
TGTGCCACCAGCAGAGACTCAACGTTAGTCCCCCAGCATTTT
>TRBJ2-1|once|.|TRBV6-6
CASSYSRLYNEQFF
TGTGCCAGCAGTTACTCGAGGCTGTACAATGAGCAGTTCTTC
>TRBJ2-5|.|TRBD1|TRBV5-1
CASSSTGGETQYF
TGCGCCAGCAGCAGTACAGGGGGAGAGACCCAGTACTTC
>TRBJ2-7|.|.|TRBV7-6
CASSLVVGRFHEQYF
TGTGCCAGCAGCTTAGTAGTGGGCAGGTTCCACGAGCAGTACTTC
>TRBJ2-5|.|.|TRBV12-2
CASRPPSGVETQYF
TGTGCAAGTCGCCCCCCTAGCGGGGTGGAGACCCAGTACTTC
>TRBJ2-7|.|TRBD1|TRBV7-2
CASSSDRGLGEQYF
TGTGCCAGCAGCTCAGACAGGGGGCTTGGCGAGCAGTACTTC
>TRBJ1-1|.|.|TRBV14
CASSQLRTEAFF
TGTGCCAGCAGCCAACTACGGACTGAAGCTTTCTTT
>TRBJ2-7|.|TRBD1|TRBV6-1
CASSGSGTAYEQYF
TGTGCCAGCAGTGGATCGGGGACAGCCTACGAGCAGTACTTC
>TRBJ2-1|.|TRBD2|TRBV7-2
CASSVTSGTYNEQFF
TGTGCCAGCAGCGTAACTAGCGGGACCTACAATGAGCAGTTCTTC
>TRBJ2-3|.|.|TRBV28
CASSPSAHTQYF
TGTGCCAGCAGTCCGAGTGCCCATACGCAGTATTTT
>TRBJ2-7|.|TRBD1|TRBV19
CASSLRQGSSEQYF
TGTGCCAGTAGCCTACGACAGGGTTCGTCCGAGCAGTACTTC
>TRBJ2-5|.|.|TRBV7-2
CASSPLAPGGETQYF
TGTGCCAGCAGCCCGCTAGCGCCCGGGGGAGAGACCCAGTACTTC
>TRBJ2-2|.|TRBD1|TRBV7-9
CASSPRAPGQGNTGELFF
TGTGCCAGCAGCCCTAGGGCCCCGGGACAGGGGAACACCGGGGAGCTGTTTTTT
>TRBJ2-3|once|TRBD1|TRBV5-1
CASSLGPGGGGTQYF
TGCGCCAGCAGCTTGGGACCAGGGGGCGGTGGTACGCAGTATTTT
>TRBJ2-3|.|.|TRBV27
CASSSITGHTDTQYF
TGTGCCAGCAGTTCTATAACAGGGCACACAGATACGCAGTATTTT
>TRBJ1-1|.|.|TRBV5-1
CASSLGAGNTEAFF
TGCGCCAGCAGCTTGGGGGCCGGGAACACTGAAGCTTTCTTT
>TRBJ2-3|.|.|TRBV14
CASSPLGGTGTDTQYF
TGTGCCAGCAGCCCCTTAGGCGGGACTGGCACAGATACGCAGTATTTT
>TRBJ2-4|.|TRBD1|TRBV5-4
CASSLGSGGQDIQYF
TGTGCCAGCAGCTTGGGGTCAGGGGGCCAAGACATTCAGTACTTC
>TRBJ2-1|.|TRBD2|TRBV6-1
CASSEPSGAGGYNEQFF
TGTGCCAGCAGTGAGCCGTCGGGAGCGGGAGGGTACAATGAGCAGTTCTTC
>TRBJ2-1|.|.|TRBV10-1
CASSGSGRSYNEQFF
TGCGCCAGCAGTGGGTCCGGGAGATCTTACAATGAGCAGTTCTTC
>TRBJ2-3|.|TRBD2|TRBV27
CASSLVGGTEQYF
TGTGCCAGCAGTTTAGTGGGGGGGACCGAGCAGTATTTT
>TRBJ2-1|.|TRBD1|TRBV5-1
CASSQRWTGGLNEQFF
TGCGCCAGCAGCCAAAGATGGACAGGGGGGCTCAATGAGCAGTTCTTC
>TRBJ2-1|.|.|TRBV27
CASSFSLGGNEQFF
TGTGCCAGCAGTTTTAGTCTAGGGGGCAATGAGCAGTTCTTC
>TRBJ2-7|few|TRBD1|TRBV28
CASSQTGGLGYEQYF
TGTGCCAGCAGTCAGACAGGGGGCTTAGGGTACGAGCAGTACTTC
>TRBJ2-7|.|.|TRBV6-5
CASSYSQGLGFDEQYF
TGTGCCAGCAGTTACTCCCAGGGCTTGGGCTTTGACGAGCAGTACTTC
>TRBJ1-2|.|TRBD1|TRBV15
CATSSLGQGYGYTF
TGTGCCACCAGCAGTTTGGGACAGGGCTATGGCTACACCTTC
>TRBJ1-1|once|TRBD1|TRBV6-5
CASSAGQEGTEAFF
TGTGCCAGCAGCGCCGGACAGGAAGGGACTGAAGCTTTCTTT
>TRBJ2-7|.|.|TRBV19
CASSWDTAYEQYF
TGTGCCAGTAGTTGGGACACCGCCTACGAGCAGTACTTC
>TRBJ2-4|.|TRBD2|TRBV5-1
CASSPGLAGPNIQYF
TGCGCCAGCAGCCCCGGACTAGCGGGACCAAACATTCAGTACTTC
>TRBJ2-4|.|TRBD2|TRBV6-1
CASSEVASGNDIQYF
TGTGCCAGCAGTGAAGTGGCTAGCGGGAATGACATTCAGTACTTC
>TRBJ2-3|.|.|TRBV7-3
CASSLIRGQDTQYF
TGTGCCAGCAGCTTAATACGGGGACAAGATACGCAGTATTTT
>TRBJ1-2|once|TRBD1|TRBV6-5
CATRRTGYGYTF
TGTGCCACCAGAAGGACAGGCTATGGCTACACCTTC
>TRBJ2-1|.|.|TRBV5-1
CASSLEQSSYNEQFF
TGCGCCAGCAGCTTGGAACAGAGCTCCTACAATGAGCAGTTCTTC
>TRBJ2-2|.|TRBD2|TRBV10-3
CAGGGTSGRSNTGELFF
TGTGCCGGAGGAGGGACTAGCGGGAGGTCGAACACCGGGGAGCTGTTTTTT
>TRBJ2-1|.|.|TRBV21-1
CASSPRGSGRLSEQFF
TGTGCCAGCAGCCCAAGAGGTAGCGGGAGATTGAGTGAGCAGTTCTTC
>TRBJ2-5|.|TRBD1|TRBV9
CASGTGVETQYF
TGTGCCAGCGGCACAGGGGTGGAGACCCAGTACTTC
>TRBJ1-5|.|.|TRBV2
CASSEIIGENQPQHF
TGTGCCAGCAGTGAAATCATCGGGGAAAATCAGCCCCAGCATTTT
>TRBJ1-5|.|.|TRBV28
CASSPSSGWDNQPQHF
TGTGCCAGCAGTCCCTCGTCGGGGTGGGACAATCAGCCCCAGCATTTT
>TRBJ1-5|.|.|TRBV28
CASSPLRDGLRQPQHF
TGTGCCAGCAGTCCCCTACGTGACGGACTTCGACAGCCCCAGCATTTT
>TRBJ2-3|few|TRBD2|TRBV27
CASSLAGGRSSTDTQYF
TGTGCCAGCAGTTTAGCCGGGGGGAGGTCAAGCACAGATACGCAGTATTTT
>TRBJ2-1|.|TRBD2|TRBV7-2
CASSLTIPLSGRENEQFF
TGTGCCAGCAGCCTGACTATCCCCCTAAGCGGGAGGGAAAATGAGCAGTTCTTC
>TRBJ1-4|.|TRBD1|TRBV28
CASRGGATNEKLFF
TGTGCCAGCAGAGGGGGCGCAACTAATGAAAAACTGTTTTTT
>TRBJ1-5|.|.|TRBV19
CASSLHRNQPRHF
TGTGCCAGTAGTTTACACAGAAATCAGCCCCGGCATTTT